One sample yielded the 16 T cell receptor beta chains listed below, sequenced in a study of shared clonotypes between healthy human individuals. This table comes from immunoSEQ multiplex PCR, and its TCRdb copy is limited to in-frame clones, with some not included. Of about 2 million clones in the sample, around 95% were seen once. Input material: naive CD4+ T cells sorted from blood. The subset: CD45RA+ positively selected. All receptors derive from a man younger than 35 in good health.

V usage is TRBV29-1 and J usage is TRBJ2-7, with 7 bases identical to TRBD1. The CDR3 is 13 residues long. Germline V gives CDR1 SQVTM, CDR2 ANQGSEA. V shed 8 bases, J shed 1 base, and the junction held 8 bases outside the gene matches. The CDR3 sequence: CSTRTGKSYEQYF. CDR3 bases: TGCAGCACCCGGACAGGAAAATCCTACGAGCAGTACTTC.

The V gene is TRBV7-2, the J gene TRBJ1-2; D is unclear. V was shortened by 3 bases and J by 5 bases, with 13 bases between the two germline ends. The germline gives CDR1 SGHTA, CDR2 FQGNSA. CDR3 length: 14 amino acids. DNA for the CDR3: TGTGCCAGCAGCTTGGGTGGGGTGGTGTATGGCTACACCTTC. Its protein product is CASSLGGVVYGYTF.

The chain is built from TRBV7-2 and TRBJ2-5; the D is unclear. CDR3 size: 14 residues. Germline-derived CDR1 and CDR2 are SGHTA and FQGNSA. Trimming took 5 bases from V and 1 from J, leaving 11 bases between them. CDR3 sequence reads: CASSLMGLQETQYF. Written as DNA, the CDR3 is TGTGCCAGCAGCCTCATGGGCCTCCAAGAGACCCAGTACTTC.

On this clone itself: Other DNA sequences from this sample encode an identical CDR3 as well. V usage is TRBV5-1 and J usage is TRBJ2-7, with D possibly matching TRBD1 (5 bases). The germline CDR1 and CDR2 sequences are SGHRS and YFSETQ. V gave up 0 bases and J gave up 2 bases, with 12 bases separating them. This CDR3 comprises 15 residues. The CDR3, as DNA: TGCGCCAGCAGCTTGGGAGGCGAAGGGGCCTACGAGCAGTACTTC. Protein sequence: CASSLGGEGAYEQYF.

The rearrangement uses TRBV6-5 and TRBJ2-3; D not resolved. This CDR3 is 14 amino acids long. V lost 5 bases and J 9 bases, leaving 18 bases between the germline ends. Germline V gives CDR1 MNHEY, CDR2 SVGAGI. CDR3 DNA: TGTGCCAGCAGTCCTGAACACCACACTGACACGCAGTATTTT. Translated: CASSPEHHTDTQYF.

The rearrangement links TRBV5-1 to TRBJ1-1; D might be TRBD1 (5 bases). Germline V gene data show CDR1 as SGHRS and CDR2 as YFSETQ. The CDR3 runs to 16 residues. Deletions cut 0 bases from V and 0 bases from J, with 12 bases between. The CDR3 DNA is TGCGCCAGCAGCTTGGAAGGGACTGTAATGAACACTGAAGCTTTCTTT. The encoded protein is CASSLEGTVMNTEAFF.

This chain links TRBV6-6 with TRBJ2-6; D is unresolved. In germline, CDR1 is MNHNY, CDR2 SVGAGI (reference sequence). The CDR3 sequence is 15 residues long. Trimming pared 4 bases from V and 0 bases from J, leaving 7 bases between. The CDR3 sequence is CASSFGVSGANVLTF. CDR3 nucleotides: TGTGCCAGCAGTTTTGGTGTCTCTGGGGCCAACGTCCTGACTTTC.

The V call is TRBV5-6, the J call TRBJ1-2; 7 bases fit TRBD1. V lost 4 bases to trimming and J lost 8 bases; unmatched junction nucleotides: 23. The CDR3 sequence is 18 residues long. The germline V gene encodes CDR1 SGHDT and CDR2 YYEEEE. The CDR3 protein is CASSVVFRLMTGLEGYTF. The CDR3 DNA follows: TGTGCCAGCAGCGTGGTCTTCCGGCTGATGACAGGGTTGGAGGGCTACACCTTC.

This rearrangement joins TRBV6-4 to TRBJ2-3, with 9 bases lining up with TRBD2. The CDR3 totals 14 residues. V shed 3 bases and J 3 bases; nucleotides not matched to a gene: 1. CDR1 MRHNA and CDR2 SNTAGT come from the germline V gene. The DNA of the CDR3 is TGTGCCAGCAGTGAGCGGGAGGGTACAGATACGCAGTATTTT. It translates to CASSEREGTDTQYF.

Here the CDR3 reads CAWSLGRARVTEAFF. DNA for the CDR3: TGTGCCTGGAGTCTAGGGAGGGCCAGGGTCACTGAAGCTTTCTTT. The chain combines TRBV30 with TRBJ1-1; tentatively, D is TRBD1 (5 bases). CDR1 GTSNPN and CDR2 SVGIG come from the germline V gene (reference sequence). The CDR3 runs 15 residues. V shed 2 bases and J shed 4 bases, with 17 bases lying between them.

The chain uses TRBV7-2 and TRBJ2-3; D not resolved. V was clipped by 2 bases and J by 1 base, with 10 bases between them. Germline V lookup: CDR1 SGHTA, CDR2 FQGNSA. The CDR3 length is 15 residues. The CDR3 loop is CASSLYPLRTDTQYF. CDR3 nucleotides: TGTGCCAGCAGCTTATACCCACTCCGCACAGATACGCAGTATTTT.

The chain has TRBV7-2 and TRBJ1-1; D gene ambiguous. With 10 bases removed from V and 6 bases from J, the gap between germline ends came to 15 bases. The CDR3 is 12 residues long. Germline V gives CDR1 SGHTA, CDR2 FQGNSA. CDR3 loop: CATIGRLAEAFF. Written as DNA, the CDR3 is TGTGCCACCATCGGCAGACTAGCTGAAGCTTTCTTT.

Comments on this clone: At the DNA level, this CDR3 is encoded by other sequences in the same sample as well. The V and J genes are TRBV28 and TRBJ2-5; D is unresolved. Trimming left V 5 bases short and J 4 bases short, with 8 bases between. Germline assignment: CDR1 MDHEN and CDR2 SYDVKM. The CDR3 sequence is 12 residues long. In DNA form, the CDR3 reads TGTGCCAGCAGTCCCCCAGGAGAGACCCAGTACTTC. Encoded protein: CASSPPGETQYF.

This chain connects TRBV7-2 to TRBJ2-6; D ambiguous. Germline V gene data show CDR1 as SGHTA and CDR2 as FQGNSA. V was pared by 5 bases and J by 0 bases, with 14 bases between. There are 17 residues in the CDR3. CDR3 sequence reads: CASSPWGSGSGANVLTF. CDR3 sequence (DNA): TGTGCCAGCAGCCCTTGGGGATCCGGCTCTGGGGCCAACGTCCTGACTTTC.

The chain employs TRBV19 and TRBJ1-6; D not certain. The germline CDR1 and CDR2 sequences are LNHDA and SQIVND (reference sequence). The CDR3 spans 17 residues. Trimming removed 4 bases from V and 7 bases from J, with 20 bases in between. CDR3 in DNA: TGTGCCAGTAGTACACCGACGGCGGCGCGGAGGAATTCACCCCTCCACTTT. Translating gives CASSTPTAARRNSPLHF.

This rearrangement joins TRBV6-1 to TRBJ1-2; no clear D. CDR1 and CDR2 (germline): MNHNS, SASEGT. The CDR3 totals 13 residues. The CDR3 sequence: CASSPYGDYGYTF. CDR3 sequence (DNA): TGTGCTAGCTCCCCGTACGGAGACTATGGCTACACCTTC.